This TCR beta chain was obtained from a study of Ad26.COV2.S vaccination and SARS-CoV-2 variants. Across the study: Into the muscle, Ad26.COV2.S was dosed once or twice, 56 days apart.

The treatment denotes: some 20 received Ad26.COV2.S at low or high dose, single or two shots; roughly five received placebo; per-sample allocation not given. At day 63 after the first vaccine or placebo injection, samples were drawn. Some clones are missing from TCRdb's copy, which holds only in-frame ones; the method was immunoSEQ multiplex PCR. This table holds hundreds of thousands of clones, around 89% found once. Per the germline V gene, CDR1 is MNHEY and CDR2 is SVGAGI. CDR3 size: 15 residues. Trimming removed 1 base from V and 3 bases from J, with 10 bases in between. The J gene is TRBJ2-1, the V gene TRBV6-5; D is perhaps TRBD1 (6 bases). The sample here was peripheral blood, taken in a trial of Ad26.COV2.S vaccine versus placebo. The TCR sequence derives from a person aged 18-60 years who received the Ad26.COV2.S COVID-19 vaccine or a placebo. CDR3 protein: CASSYYQGNYNEQFF. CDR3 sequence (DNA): TGTGCCAGCAGTTACTACCAGGGGAACTACAATGAGCAGTTCTTC.